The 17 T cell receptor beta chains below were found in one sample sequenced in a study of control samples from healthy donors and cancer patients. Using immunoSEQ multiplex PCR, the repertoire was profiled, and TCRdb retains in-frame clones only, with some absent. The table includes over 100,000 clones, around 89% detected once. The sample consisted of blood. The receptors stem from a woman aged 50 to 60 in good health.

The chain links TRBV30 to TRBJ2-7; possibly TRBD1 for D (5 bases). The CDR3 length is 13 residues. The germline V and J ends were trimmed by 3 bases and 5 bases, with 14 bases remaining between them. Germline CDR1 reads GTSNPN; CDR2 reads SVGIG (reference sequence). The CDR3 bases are TGTGCCTGGAGGCTAGGACATTGGGACGAGCAGTACTTC. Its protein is CAWRLGHWDEQYF.

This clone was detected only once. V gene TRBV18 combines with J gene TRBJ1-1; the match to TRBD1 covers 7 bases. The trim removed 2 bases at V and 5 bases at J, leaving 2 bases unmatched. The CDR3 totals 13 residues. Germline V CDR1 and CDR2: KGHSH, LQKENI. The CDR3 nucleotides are TGTGCCAGCTCACCATCACAGGGGACTGAAGCTTTCTTT. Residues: CASSPSQGTEAFF.

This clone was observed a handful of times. CDR3 DNA: TGTGCCAGCAGCTCGATTCCGGGGGTGGGCACTGAAGCTTTCTTT. As protein: CASSSIPGVGTEAFF. The chain recombines TRBV7-3 with TRBJ1-1, with D maybe TRBD1 (5 bases). The V and J ends lost 4 bases and 4 bases respectively, with 16 bases between them. Germline V CDR1 and CDR2: SGHTA, FQGTGA. The CDR3 contains 15 residues.

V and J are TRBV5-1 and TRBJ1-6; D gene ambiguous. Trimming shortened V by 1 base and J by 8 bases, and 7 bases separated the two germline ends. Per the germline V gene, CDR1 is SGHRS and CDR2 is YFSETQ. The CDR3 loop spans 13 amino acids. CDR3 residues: CASSLQEYSPLHF. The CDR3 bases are TGCGCCAGCAGCTTGCAAGAGTATTCACCCCTCCACTTT.

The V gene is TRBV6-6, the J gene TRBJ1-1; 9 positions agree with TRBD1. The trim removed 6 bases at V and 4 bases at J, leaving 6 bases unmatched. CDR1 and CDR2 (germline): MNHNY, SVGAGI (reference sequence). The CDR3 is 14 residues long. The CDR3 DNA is TGTGCCAGCAGACCACAGGGGGCCGTCACTGAAGCTTTCTTT. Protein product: CASRPQGAVTEAFF.

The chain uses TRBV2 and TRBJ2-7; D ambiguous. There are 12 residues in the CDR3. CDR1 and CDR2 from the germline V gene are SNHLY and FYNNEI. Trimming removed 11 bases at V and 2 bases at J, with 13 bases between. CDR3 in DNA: TGTGCCCTTCATGGGGAAGCCTACGAGCAGTACGTC. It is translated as CALHGEAYEQYV.

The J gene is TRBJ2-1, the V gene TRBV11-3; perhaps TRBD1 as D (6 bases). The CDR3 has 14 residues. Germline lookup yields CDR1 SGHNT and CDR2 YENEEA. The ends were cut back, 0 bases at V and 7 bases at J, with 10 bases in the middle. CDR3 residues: CASSLEDSENEQFF. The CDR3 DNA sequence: TGTGCCAGCAGCTTAGAGGACAGTGAGAATGAGCAGTTCTTC.

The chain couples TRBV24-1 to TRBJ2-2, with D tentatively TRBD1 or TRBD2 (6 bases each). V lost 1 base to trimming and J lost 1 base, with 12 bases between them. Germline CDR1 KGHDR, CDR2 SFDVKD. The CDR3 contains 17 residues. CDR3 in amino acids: CATSDLPGGENTGELFF. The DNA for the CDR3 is TGTGCCACCAGTGATTTACCCGGGGGCGAGAACACCGGGGAGCTGTTTTTT.

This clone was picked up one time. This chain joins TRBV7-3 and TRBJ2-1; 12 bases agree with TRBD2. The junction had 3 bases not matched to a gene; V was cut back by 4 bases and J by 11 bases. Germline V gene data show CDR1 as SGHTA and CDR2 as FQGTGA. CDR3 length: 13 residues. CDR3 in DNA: TGTGCCAGCAGCTCGACTAGCGGGGGAAAGCAGTTCTTC. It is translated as CASSSTSGGKQFF.

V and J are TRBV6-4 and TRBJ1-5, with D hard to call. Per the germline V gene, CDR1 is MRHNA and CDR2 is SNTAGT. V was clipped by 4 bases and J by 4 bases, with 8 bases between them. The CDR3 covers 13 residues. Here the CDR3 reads CASSATENQPQHF. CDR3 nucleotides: TGTGCCAGCAGTGCTACAGAAAATCAGCCCCAGCATTTT.

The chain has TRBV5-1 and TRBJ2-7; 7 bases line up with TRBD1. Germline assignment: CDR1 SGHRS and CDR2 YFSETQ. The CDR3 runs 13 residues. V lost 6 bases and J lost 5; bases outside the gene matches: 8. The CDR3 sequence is CASTYRGRDEQYF. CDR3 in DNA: TGCGCCAGCACATACAGGGGACGGGACGAGCAGTACTTC.

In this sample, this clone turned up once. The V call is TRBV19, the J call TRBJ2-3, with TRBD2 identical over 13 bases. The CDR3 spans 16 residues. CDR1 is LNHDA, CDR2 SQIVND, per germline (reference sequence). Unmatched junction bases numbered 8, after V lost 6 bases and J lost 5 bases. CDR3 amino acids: CASRRTSGSKGDTQYF. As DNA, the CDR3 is TGTGCCAGTAGGAGGACTAGCGGGAGCAAGGGAGATACGCAGTATTTT.

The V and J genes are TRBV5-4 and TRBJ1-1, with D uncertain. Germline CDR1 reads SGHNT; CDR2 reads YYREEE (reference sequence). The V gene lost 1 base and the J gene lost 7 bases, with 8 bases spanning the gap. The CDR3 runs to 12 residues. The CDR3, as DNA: TGTGCCAGCAGCTTGTCCCCGGGTGAAGCTTTCTTT. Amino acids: CASSLSPGEAFF. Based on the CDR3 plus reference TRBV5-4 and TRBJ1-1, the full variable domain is ETGVTQSPTHLIKTRGQQVTLRCSSQSGHNTVSWYQQALGQGPQFIFQYYREEENGRGNFPPRFSGLQFPNYSSELNVNALELDDSALYLCASSLSPGEAFFGQGTRLTVV.

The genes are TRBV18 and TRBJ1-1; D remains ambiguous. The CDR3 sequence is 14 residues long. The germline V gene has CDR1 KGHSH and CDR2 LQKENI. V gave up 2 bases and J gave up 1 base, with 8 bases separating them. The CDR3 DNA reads TGTGCCAGCTCACCAGAAGGGAAGAACACTGAAGCTTTCTTT. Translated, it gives CASSPEGKNTEAFF.

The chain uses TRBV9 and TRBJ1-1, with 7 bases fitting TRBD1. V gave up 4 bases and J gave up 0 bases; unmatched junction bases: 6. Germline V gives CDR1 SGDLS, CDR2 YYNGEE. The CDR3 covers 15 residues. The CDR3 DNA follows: TGTGCCAGCAGCCCCCAGGGGGGCGTGAACACTGAAGCTTTCTTT. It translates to CASSPQGGVNTEAFF.

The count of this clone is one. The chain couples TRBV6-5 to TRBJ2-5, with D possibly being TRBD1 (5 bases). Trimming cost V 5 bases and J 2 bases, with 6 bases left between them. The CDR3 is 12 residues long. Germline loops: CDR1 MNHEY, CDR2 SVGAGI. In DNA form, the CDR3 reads TGTGCCAGCAGTCAGGGACAAGAGACCCAGTACTTC. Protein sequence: CASSQGQETQYF.

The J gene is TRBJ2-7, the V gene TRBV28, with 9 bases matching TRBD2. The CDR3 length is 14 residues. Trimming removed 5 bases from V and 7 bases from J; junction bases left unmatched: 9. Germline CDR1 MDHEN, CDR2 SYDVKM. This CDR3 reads CASSPPGLAREQYF. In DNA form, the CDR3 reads TGTGCCAGCAGTCCACCGGGACTAGCACGGGAGCAGTACTTC.